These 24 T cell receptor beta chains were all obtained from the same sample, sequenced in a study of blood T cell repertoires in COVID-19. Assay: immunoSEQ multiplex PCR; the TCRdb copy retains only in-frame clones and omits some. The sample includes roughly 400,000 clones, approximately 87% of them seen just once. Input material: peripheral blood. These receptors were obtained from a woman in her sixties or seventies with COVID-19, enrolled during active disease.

CDR3 in DNA: TGTGCCAGCAGGCCTACAGGGGACCCACGGGGCGAGGAGCAGTACTTC. Translated, it gives CASRPTGDPRGEEQYF. The V and J genes are TRBV28 and TRBJ2-7; 7 bases agree with TRBD1. Per germline, CDR1 MDHEN and CDR2 SYDVKM. With 6 bases clipped from V and 7 bases from J, the junction kept 18 bases outside the gene matches. This CDR3 comprises 16 residues.

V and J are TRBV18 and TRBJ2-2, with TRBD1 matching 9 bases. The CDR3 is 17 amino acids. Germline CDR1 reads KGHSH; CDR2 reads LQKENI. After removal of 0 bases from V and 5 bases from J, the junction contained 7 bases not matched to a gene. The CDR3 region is CASSPPLTGGRTGELFF. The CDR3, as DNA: TGTGCCAGCTCACCACCATTGACAGGGGGTCGTACCGGGGAGCTGTTTTTT.

The CDR3 coding sequence is TGTGCCAGTAGTATAGTCGGACAGGGGACTAGAGGCAATCAGCCCCAGCATTTT. This gives the protein CASSIVGQGTRGNQPQHF. This chain joins TRBV19 and TRBJ1-5; 9 bases are shared with TRBD1. The J segment lost 2 bases and the V segment lost 1 base, leaving 9 bases of the junction unmatched. Germline lookup yields CDR1 LNHDA and CDR2 SQIVND (reference sequence). CDR3 length: 18 amino acids.

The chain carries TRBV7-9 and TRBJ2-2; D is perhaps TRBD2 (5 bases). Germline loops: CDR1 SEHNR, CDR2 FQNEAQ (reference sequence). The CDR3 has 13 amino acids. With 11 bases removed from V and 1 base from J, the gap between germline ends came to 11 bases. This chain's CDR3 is CAARVLNTGELFF. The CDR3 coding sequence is TGTGCCGCGCGGGTCTTGAACACCGGGGAGCTGTTTTTT.

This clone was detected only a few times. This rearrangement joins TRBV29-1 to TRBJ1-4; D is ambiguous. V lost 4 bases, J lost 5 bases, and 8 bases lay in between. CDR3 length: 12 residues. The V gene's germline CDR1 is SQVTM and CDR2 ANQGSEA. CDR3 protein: CSVVTGNEKLFF. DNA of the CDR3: TGCAGCGTTGTTACGGGAAATGAAAAACTGTTTTTT.

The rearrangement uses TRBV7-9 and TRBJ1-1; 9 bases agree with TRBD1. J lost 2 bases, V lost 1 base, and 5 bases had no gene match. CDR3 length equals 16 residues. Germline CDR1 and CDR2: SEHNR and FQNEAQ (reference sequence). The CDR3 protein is CASSLGTGQGNTEAFF. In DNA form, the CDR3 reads TGTGCCAGCAGCTTAGGGACGGGACAGGGAAACACTGAAGCTTTCTTT.

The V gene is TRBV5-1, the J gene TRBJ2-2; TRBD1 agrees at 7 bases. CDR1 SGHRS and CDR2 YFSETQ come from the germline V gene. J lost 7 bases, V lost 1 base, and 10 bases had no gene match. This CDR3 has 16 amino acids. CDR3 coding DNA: TGCGCCAGCAGCTTGCAGGGACAGCCAACGTACGGGGAGCTGTTTTTT. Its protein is CASSLQGQPTYGELFF. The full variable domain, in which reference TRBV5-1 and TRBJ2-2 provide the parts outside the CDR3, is KAGVTQTPRYLIKTRGQQVTLSCSPISGHRSVSWYQQTPGQGLQFLFEYFSETQRNKGNFPGRFSGRQFSNSRSEMNVSTLELGDSALYLCASSLQGQPTYGELFFGEGSRLTVL.

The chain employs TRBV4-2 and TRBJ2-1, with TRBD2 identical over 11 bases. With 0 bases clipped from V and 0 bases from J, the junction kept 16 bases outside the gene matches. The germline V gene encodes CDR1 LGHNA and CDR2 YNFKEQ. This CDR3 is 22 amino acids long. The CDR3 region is CASSQDPFPTSGEGNSYNEQFF. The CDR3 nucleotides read TGTGCCAGCAGCCAAGATCCTTTCCCGACTAGCGGGGAAGGAAACTCCTACAATGAGCAGTTCTTC.

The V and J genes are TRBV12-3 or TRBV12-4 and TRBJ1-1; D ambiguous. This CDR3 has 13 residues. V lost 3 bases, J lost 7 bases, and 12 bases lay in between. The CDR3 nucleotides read TGTGCCAGCAGTTTTTTCGTACAACATGAAGCTTTCTTT. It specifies CASSFFVQHEAFF.

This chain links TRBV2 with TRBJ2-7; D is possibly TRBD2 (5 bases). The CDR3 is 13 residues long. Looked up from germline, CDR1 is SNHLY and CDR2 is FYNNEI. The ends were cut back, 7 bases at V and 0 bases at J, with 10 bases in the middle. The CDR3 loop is CASIGGSSYEQYF. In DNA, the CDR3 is TGTGCCAGCATTGGCGGGTCCTCCTACGAGCAGTACTTC.

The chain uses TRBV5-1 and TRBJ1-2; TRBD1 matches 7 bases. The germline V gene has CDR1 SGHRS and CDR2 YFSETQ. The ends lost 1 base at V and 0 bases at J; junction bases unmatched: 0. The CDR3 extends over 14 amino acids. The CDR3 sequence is CASSLTGANYGYTF. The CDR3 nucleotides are TGCGCCAGCAGCTTGACAGGGGCTAACTATGGCTACACCTTC.

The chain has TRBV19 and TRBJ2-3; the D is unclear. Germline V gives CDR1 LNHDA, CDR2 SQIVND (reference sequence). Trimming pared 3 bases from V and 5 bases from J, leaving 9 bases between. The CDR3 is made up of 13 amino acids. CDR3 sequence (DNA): TGTGCCAGTAGTATTCAGGTCGTAGATACGCAGTATTTT. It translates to CASSIQVVDTQYF.

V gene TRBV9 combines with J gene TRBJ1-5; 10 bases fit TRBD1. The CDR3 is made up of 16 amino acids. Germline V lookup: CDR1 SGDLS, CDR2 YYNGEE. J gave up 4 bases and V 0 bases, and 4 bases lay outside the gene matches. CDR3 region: CASSVGTGGPNQPQHF. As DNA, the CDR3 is TGTGCCAGCAGCGTAGGGACAGGGGGGCCTAATCAGCCCCAGCATTTT.

The chain's CDR3 is CAWSVRQINYGYTF. The CDR3 nucleotides read TGTGCCTGGAGTGTACGACAGATTAACTATGGCTACACCTTC. The V and J genes are TRBV30 and TRBJ1-2; D perhaps matches TRBD1 (5 bases). Trimming removed 0 bases from V and 1 base from J, with 9 bases in between. The CDR3 covers 14 residues. The germline CDR1 and CDR2 sequences are GTSNPN and SVGIG (reference sequence).

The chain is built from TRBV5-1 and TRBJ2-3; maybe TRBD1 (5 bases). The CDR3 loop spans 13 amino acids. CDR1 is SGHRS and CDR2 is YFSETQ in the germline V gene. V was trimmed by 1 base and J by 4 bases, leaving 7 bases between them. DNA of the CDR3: TGCGCCAGCAGCTTGCAAGGGGCAGATACGCAGTATTTT. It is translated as CASSLQGADTQYF.

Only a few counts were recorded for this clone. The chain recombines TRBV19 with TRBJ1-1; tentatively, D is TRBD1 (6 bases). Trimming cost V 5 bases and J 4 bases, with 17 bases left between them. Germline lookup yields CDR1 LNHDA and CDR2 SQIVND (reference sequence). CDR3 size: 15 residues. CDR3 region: CASSLQSTGSTEAFF. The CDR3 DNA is TGTGCCAGTAGTCTCCAGTCGACAGGATCCACTGAAGCTTTCTTT.

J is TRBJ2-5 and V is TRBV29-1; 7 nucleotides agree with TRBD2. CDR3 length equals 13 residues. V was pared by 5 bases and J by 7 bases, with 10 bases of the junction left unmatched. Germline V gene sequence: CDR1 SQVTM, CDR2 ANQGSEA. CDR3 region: CSVLTSSGGTQYF. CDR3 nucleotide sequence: TGCAGCGTTCTCACGTCTAGCGGAGGGACCCAGTACTTC. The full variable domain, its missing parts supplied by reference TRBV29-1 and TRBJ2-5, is SAVISQKPSRDICQRGTSLTIQCQVDSQVTMMFWYRQQPGQSLTLIATANQGSEATYESGFVIDKFPISRPNLTFSTLTVSNMSPEDSSIYLCSVLTSSGGTQYFGPGTRLLVL.

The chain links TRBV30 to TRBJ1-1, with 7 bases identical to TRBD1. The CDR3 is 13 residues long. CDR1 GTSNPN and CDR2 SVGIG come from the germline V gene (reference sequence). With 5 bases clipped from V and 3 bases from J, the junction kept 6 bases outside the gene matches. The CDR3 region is CAWAPRGDTEAFF. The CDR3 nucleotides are TGTGCCTGGGCCCCCAGGGGGGACACTGAAGCTTTCTTT.

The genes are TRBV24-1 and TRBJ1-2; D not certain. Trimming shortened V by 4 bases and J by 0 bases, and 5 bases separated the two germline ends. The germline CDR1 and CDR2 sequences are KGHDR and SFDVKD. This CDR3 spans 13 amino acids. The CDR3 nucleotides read TGTGCCACCAGTGAAACAACTAACTATGGCTACACCTTC. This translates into CATSETTNYGYTF.

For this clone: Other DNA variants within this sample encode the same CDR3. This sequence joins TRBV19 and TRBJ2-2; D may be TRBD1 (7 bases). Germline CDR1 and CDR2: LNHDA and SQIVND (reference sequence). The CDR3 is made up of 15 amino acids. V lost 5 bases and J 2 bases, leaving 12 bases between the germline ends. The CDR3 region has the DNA TGTGCCAGTAGTGCGGGACAGCTTAACACCGGGGAGCTGTTTTTT. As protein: CASSAGQLNTGELFF.

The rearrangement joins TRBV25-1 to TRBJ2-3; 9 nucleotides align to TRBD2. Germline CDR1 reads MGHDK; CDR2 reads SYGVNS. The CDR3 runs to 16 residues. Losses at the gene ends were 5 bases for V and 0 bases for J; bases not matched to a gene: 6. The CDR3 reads CASSPASGASTDTQYF. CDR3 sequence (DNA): TGTGCCAGCAGTCCCGCTAGCGGGGCTAGCACAGATACGCAGTATTTT.

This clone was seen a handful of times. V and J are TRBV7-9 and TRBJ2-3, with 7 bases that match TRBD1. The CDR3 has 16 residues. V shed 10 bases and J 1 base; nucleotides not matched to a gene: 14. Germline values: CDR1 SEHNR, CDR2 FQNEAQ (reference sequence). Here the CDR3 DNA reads TGTGCCACCTCTGGGGGACAGCCAGGAGGCACAGATACGCAGTATTTT. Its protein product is CATSGGQPGGTDTQYF.

The CDR3 protein is CASSLGLQASTDTQYF. For the CDR3, the DNA is TGCGCCAGCAGCTTGGGTCTCCAGGCGAGCACAGATACGCAGTATTTT. The chain is built from TRBV5-1 and TRBJ2-3, with D unclear. CDR1 SGHRS and CDR2 YFSETQ come from the germline V gene. This CDR3 is 16 amino acids long. Trimming took off 0 bases at V and 0 bases at J, with 11 bases between the two ends.

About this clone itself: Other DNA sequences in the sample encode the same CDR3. Here the CDR3 DNA reads TGTGCCAGCAGCCAAGATGGGCAGGGGGGTGAAAAACTGTTTTTT. It codes for CASSQDGQGGEKLFF. The genes are TRBV4-2 and TRBJ1-4; 7 bases line up with TRBD1. Trimming removed 0 bases from V and 7 bases from J; junction bases left unmatched: 5. Germline V gives CDR1 LGHNA, CDR2 YNFKEQ. CDR3 size: 15 residues.